The 27 T cell receptor beta chains given below trace back to one sample, sequenced in a study of T cell responses to AZD1222 COVID-19 vaccine listed by TCRdb under 2021. The receptor library was made with the immunoSEQ multiplex PCR assay. As stored in TCRdb, this immuneACCESS dataset retains in-frame rearrangements with V and J assigned. A fraction of the clones does not appear; measured against another copy, unresolved V genes explain less than half of the discrepancy, and the remainder lacks a known reason. Within this sample are some 140,000 clones, with around 90% of them counted one time only. Of the sample, over 15% falls within the top ten clones. The time point label corresponds to: baseline before first vaccination. This material consisted of peripheral blood, taken on day 0 of AZD1222 vaccination. These receptors all come from an adult in good health.

The chain recombines TRBV7-2 with TRBJ2-5; no definite D call. The V end lost 1 base, the J end lost 4 bases, and 13 bases lay between the germline ends. CDR1 and CDR2 (germline): SGHTA, FQGNSA. This CDR3 region has 15 residues. DNA of the CDR3: TGTGCCAGCAGCTTAGGGCTAGACCCGCTAGAGACCCAGTACTTC. Its protein is CASSLGLDPLETQYF. The full variable domain, its missing parts supplied by reference TRBV7-2 and TRBJ2-5, is GAGVSQSPSNKVTEKGKDVELRCDPISGHTALYWYRQSLGQGLEFLIYFQGNSAPDKSGLPSDRFSAERTGGSVSTLTIQRTQQEDSAVYLCASSLGLDPLETQYFGPGTRLLVL.

The chain links TRBV3-1 (or the pseudogene TRBV3-2) to TRBJ2-2, with a tentative D call TRBD2 (5 bases). Germline lookup yields CDR1 LGHDT and CDR2 YNNKEL (reference sequence). V lost 4 bases and J lost 5, with 11 bases in between. The CDR3 has 14 residues. In DNA, the CDR3 is TGTGCCAGCAGCCGGACTGGTGGGACCGGGGAGCTGTTTTTT. Translated: CASSRTGGTGELFF.

This chain joins TRBV3-1 (or the pseudogene TRBV3-2) and TRBJ2-7; D remains unclear. The CDR3 length is 15 residues. CDR1 is LGHDT and CDR2 is YNNKEL in the germline V gene (reference sequence). The V gene lost 1 base and the J gene lost 3 bases, with 13 bases spanning the gap. CDR3: CASSQGSGPSYEQYF. CDR3 nucleotides: TGTGCCAGCAGCCAAGGGTCTGGGCCAAGCTACGAGCAGTACTTC.

The V gene is TRBV9, the J gene TRBJ2-5, with TRBD1 identical over 8 bases. V shed 0 bases, J shed 0 bases, and the junction held 7 bases outside the gene matches. Germline V gene data show CDR1 as SGDLS and CDR2 as YYNGEE. The CDR3 is 17 amino acids. CDR3 sequence (DNA): TGTGCCAGCAGCGTAGGACAGGGGCTTCGGTACCAAGAGACCCAGTACTTC. This gives the protein CASSVGQGLRYQETQYF.

The CDR3 DNA follows: TGTGCCAGTAGTAGAGGACAGGTCTATGGCTACACCTTC. This gives the protein CASSRGQVYGYTF. V is TRBV19 and J is TRBJ1-2; 7 nucleotides line up with TRBD1. The CDR3 spans 13 residues. The J segment lost 4 bases and the V segment lost 4 bases, leaving 3 bases of the junction unmatched. The germline CDR1 and CDR2 sequences are LNHDA and SQIVND (reference sequence).

This chain joins TRBV12-3 or TRBV12-4 and TRBJ1-2, with 8 bases aligning to TRBD1. The CDR3 is made up of 12 amino acids. The V gene end was trimmed by 6 bases and the J gene end by 8 bases; junction bases not matched to a gene: 5. The CDR3 loop is CASRKDRGGYTF. As DNA, the CDR3 is TGTGCCAGCAGGAAAGACAGGGGAGGCTACACCTTC.

The chain is built from TRBV7-6 and TRBJ1-1; 9 bases are shared with TRBD1. From germline, CDR1 is SGHVS and CDR2 FNYEAQ. The CDR3 runs to 14 residues. The V and J ends lost 5 bases and 1 base, in that order; junction bases with no gene match: 2. CDR3 loop: CASSRTGENTEAFF. As DNA, the CDR3 is TGTGCCAGCAGCCGGACAGGGGAGAACACTGAAGCTTTCTTT.

The chain links TRBV19 to TRBJ2-2; D might be TRBD2 (5 bases). This CDR3 is built from 11 residues. V lost 7 bases and J lost 7, with 7 bases in between. CDR1 and CDR2 (germline): LNHDA, SQIVND (reference sequence). The CDR3 coding sequence is TGTGCCAGTATAGGGAGCGGGGAGCTGTTTTTT. This encodes CASIGSGELFF.

The CDR3 sequence: CASSGAGGRVQETQYF. CDR3 DNA: TGTGCCAGCAGCGGAGCCGGGGGCCGGGTACAAGAGACCCAGTACTTC. The V gene is TRBV9, the J gene TRBJ2-5; D may be TRBD1 or TRBD2 (6 bases each). CDR1 is SGDLS and CDR2 is YYNGEE in the germline V gene. V was pared by 3 bases and J by 2 bases, with 17 bases between. This CDR3 is 16 amino acids long.

The rearrangement uses TRBV28 and TRBJ2-7, with D possibly being TRBD2 (6 bases). This CDR3 contains 12 residues. Trimming cost V 9 bases and J 4 bases, with 13 bases left between them. Germline CDR1 is MDHEN and CDR2 is SYDVKM. Here the CDR3 DNA reads TGTGCCAGTGGGGACTCCACTTACGAGCAGTACTTC. Translation gives CASGDSTYEQYF.

The chain carries TRBV7-6 and TRBJ1-5, with a weak D call TRBD1 (5 bases). V shed 5 bases and J shed 0 bases, with 14 bases lying between them. The CDR3 has 16 residues. Germline CDR1 reads SGHVS; CDR2 reads FNYEAQ. In DNA form, the CDR3 reads TGTGCCAGCAGCCGTGACAGTCAATATAGCAATCAGCCCCAGCATTTT. Amino acids: CASSRDSQYSNQPQHF. The full variable domain, completed using reference TRBV7-6 and TRBJ1-5, is GAGVSQSPRYKVTKRGQDVALRCDPISGHVSLYWYRQALGQGPEFLTYFNYEAQQDKSGLPNDRFSAERPEGSISTLTIQRTEQRDSAMYRCASSRDSQYSNQPQHFGDGTRLSIL.

The chain links TRBV5-8 to TRBJ2-5, with 9 bases lining up with TRBD2. CDR3 length: 16 residues. Per germline, CDR1 SGHTS and CDR2 YDEGEE. The trim removed 4 bases at V and 2 bases at J, leaving 9 bases unmatched. In DNA, the CDR3 is TGTGCCAGCAGCGAGGGGACTAGCAAGAAACAAGAGACCCAGTACTTC. Encoded protein: CASSEGTSKKQETQYF.

The chain joins TRBV30 to TRBJ2-7, with D maybe TRBD1 (6 bases). Germline CDR1 is GTSNPN and CDR2 is SVGIG (reference sequence). The CDR3 consists of 11 residues. Trimming took off 4 bases at V and 5 bases at J, with 9 bases between the two ends. The CDR3, as DNA: TGTGCCTGGATGGACAGAGACGAGCAGTACTTC. Amino acid sequence: CAWMDRDEQYF. Supplemented by reference TRBV30 and TRBJ2-7, the full variable domain reads SQTIHQWPATLVQPVGSPLSLECTVEGTSNPNLYWYRQAAGRGLQLLFYSVGIGQISSEVPQNLSASRPQDRQFILSSKKLLLSDSGFYLCAWMDRDEQYFGPGTRLTVT.

The V and J genes are TRBV6-2 or TRBV6-3 and TRBJ1-5; weak D call: TRBD1 (6 bases). The germline V gene has CDR1 MNHEY and CDR2 SVGEGT. CDR3 size: 16 residues. V lost 3 bases, J lost 3 bases, and 15 bases lay in between. The CDR3 loop is CASSYEGGRNNQPQHF. In DNA, the CDR3 is TGTGCCAGCAGTTATGAGGGGGGACGGAACAATCAGCCCCAGCATTTT.

The sample holds a few counts of this clone. The chain recombines TRBV7-2 with TRBJ2-1; D possibly corresponds to TRBD2 (5 bases). CDR3 length: 12 amino acids. Germline CDR1 is SGHTA and CDR2 is FQGNSA. V lost 1 base and J lost 10, with 8 bases in between. The DNA of the CDR3 is TGTGCCAGCAGCTTAGTCCAGCGGGAGCAGTTCTTC. This translates into CASSLVQREQFF.

This clone appeared a single time. This chain uses TRBV7-6 with TRBJ1-5; D is uncertain. There are 14 residues in the CDR3. Germline CDR1 reads SGHVS; CDR2 reads FNYEAQ. V was shortened by 2 bases and J by 10 bases, with 15 bases between the two germline ends. The CDR3 here is CASSLRRSIDPQHF. CDR3 sequence (DNA): TGTGCCAGCAGCTTACGTCGGTCGATAGATCCCCAGCATTTT.

The V call is TRBV19, the J call TRBJ1-2; 8 nucleotides agree with TRBD1. With 4 bases clipped from V and 7 bases from J, the junction kept 2 bases outside the gene matches. The CDR3 totals 12 residues. Germline CDR1 is LNHDA and CDR2 is SQIVND (reference sequence). The DNA of the CDR3 is TGTGCCAGTAGTACAGGGGGCGGTGGCTACACCTTC. It encodes CASSTGGGGYTF.

The V gene is TRBV18, the J gene TRBJ2-5; TRBD2 is a possible D gene (5 bases). The V end was cut by 2 bases, the J end by 5 bases, with 15 bases between. CDR1 is KGHSH and CDR2 is LQKENI in the germline V gene. The CDR3 runs 15 residues. CDR3 bases: TGTGCCAGCTCACCAGGTGGGATCGGGGTTGAGACCCAGTACTTC. Translation: CASSPGGIGVETQYF.

This chain joins TRBV5-5 and TRBJ1-2; 10 positions match TRBD1. J gave up 4 bases and V 0 bases, and 12 bases lay outside the gene matches. This CDR3 comprises 18 residues. CDR1 and CDR2 (germline): SGHKS, YYEKEE (reference sequence). CDR3 DNA: TGTGCCAGCAGCTTGGCGGGGACAGGGGCGATTGGAGCCTATGGCTACACCTTC. This translates into CASSLAGTGAIGAYGYTF.

The V and J genes are TRBV18 and TRBJ2-3; TRBD1 matches 8 bases. Germline CDR1 is KGHSH and CDR2 is LQKENI. V was clipped by 3 bases and J by 0 bases; unmatched bases: 8. This CDR3 is built from 17 residues. CDR3 residues: CASSPLRQGASTDTQYF. The CDR3 region has the DNA TGTGCCAGCTCACCCCTCCGGCAGGGGGCTAGCACAGATACGCAGTATTTT.

The chain carries TRBV18 and TRBJ1-2; D not resolved. With 3 bases removed from V and 4 bases from J, the gap between germline ends came to 15 bases. This CDR3 comprises 15 residues. From germline, CDR1 is KGHSH and CDR2 LQKENI. CDR3 sequence reads: CASSPPSGSSYGYTF. CDR3 in DNA: TGTGCCAGCTCACCCCCCTCGGGTAGTAGCTATGGCTACACCTTC.

The chain has TRBV9 and TRBJ1-2; D may be TRBD1 (5 bases). From germline, CDR1 is SGDLS and CDR2 YYNGEE. The CDR3 is 16 residues long. V lost 1 base and J lost 6, with 19 bases in between. The CDR3 coding sequence is TGTGCCAGCAGCGTACATACAAGAGGGACGAGAGATGGCTACACCTTC. As protein: CASSVHTRGTRDGYTF.

This chain uses TRBV30 with TRBJ1-1, with a possible D match to TRBD1 (6 bases). Germline CDR1 reads GTSNPN; CDR2 reads SVGIG (reference sequence). The CDR3 extends over 13 amino acids. Deletions cut 4 bases from V and 7 bases from J, with 16 bases between. The DNA for the CDR3 is TGTGCCTGGACCCGGACAGTGCCCTTTGAAGCTTTCTTT. It is translated as CAWTRTVPFEAFF.

The V call is TRBV9, the J call TRBJ2-2; either TRBD1 or TRBD2 may fit D (7 bases each). The germline V gene has CDR1 SGDLS and CDR2 YYNGEE. Deletions cut 0 bases from V and 6 bases from J, with 15 bases between. The CDR3 length is 16 residues. The CDR3 is CASSVVNRGGAGELFF. The CDR3 DNA reads TGTGCCAGCAGCGTAGTAAACAGGGGAGGGGCCGGGGAGCTGTTTTTT.

The chain recombines TRBV6-5 with TRBJ1-1; D not resolved. Per the germline V gene, CDR1 is MNHEY and CDR2 is SVGAGI. Trimming took 4 bases from V and 1 from J, leaving 7 bases between them. The CDR3 length is 13 residues. In nucleotides, the CDR3 is TGTGCCAGCAGTTTGGGCCAGAACACTGAAGCTTTCTTT. Protein: CASSLGQNTEAFF.

The J gene is TRBJ1-1, the V gene TRBV9; 9 bases line up with TRBD1. The CDR3 sequence is 16 residues long. CDR1 is SGDLS and CDR2 is YYNGEE in the germline V gene. Trimming at V came to 3 bases and at J to 4 bases, leaving 10 bases not matched to a gene. The DNA for the CDR3 is TGTGCCAGCAGCGGTCCCGGACAGGGGAGTCTCACTGAAGCTTTCTTT. Protein: CASSGPGQGSLTEAFF. Full variable domain (missing parts from reference TRBV9 and TRBJ1-1): DSGVTQTPKHLITATGQRVTLRCSPRSGDLSVYWYQQSLDQGLQFLIQYYNGEERAKGNILERFSAQQFPDLHSELNLSSLELGDSALYFCASSGPGQGSLTEAFFGQGTRLTVV.

The chain recombines TRBV28 with TRBJ2-4; 9 bases agree with TRBD1. After removal of 7 bases from V and 4 bases from J, the junction contained 5 bases not matched to a gene. Germline V lookup: CDR1 MDHEN, CDR2 SYDVKM. This CDR3 contains 14 residues. The CDR3 DNA reads as TGTGCCAGCACCGACAGGGGGTCTAAAAACATTCAGTACTTC. This translates into CASTDRGSKNIQYF.